The 15 T cell receptor beta chains below were found in one sample sequenced in a study of PD-1 blockade in classical Hodgkin lymphoma. Sequencing used immunoSEQ multiplex PCR; TCRdb keeps in-frame clones, though not all of them. The repertoire holds about 100,000 clones, with 75% to 90% as singletons. Relapses following autologous stem cell transplantation were seen in all patients, with brentuximab vedotin exposure varying. The sample consisted of peripheral blood mononuclear cells (PBMCs), taken before the second cycle of nivolumab. The receptors derive from a human donor with classical Hodgkin lymphoma.

The chain recombines TRBV7-8 with TRBJ2-5; D is uncertain. The V gene's germline CDR1 is SGHVS and CDR2 FQNEAQ. The V end lost 7 bases, the J end lost 5 bases, and 14 bases lay between the germline ends. This CDR3 contains 13 residues. The CDR3 bases are TGTGCCAGCACCCACTCTACTCTCGAGACCCAGTACTTC. Translation gives CASTHSTLETQYF. Full variable domain (outside the CDR3, taken from reference TRBV7-8 and TRBJ2-5): GAGVSQSPRYKVAKRGQDVALRCDPISGHVSLFWYQQALGQGPEFLTYFQNEAQLDKSGLPSDRFFAERPEGSVSTLKIQRTQQEDSAVYLCASTHSTLETQYFGPGTRLLVL.

The J gene is TRBJ1-2, the V gene TRBV19, with D uncertain. The germline CDR1 and CDR2 sequences are LNHDA and SQIVND (reference sequence). V was trimmed by 3 bases and J by 0 bases, leaving 14 bases between them. There are 16 residues in the CDR3. In nucleotides, the CDR3 is TGTGCCAGTAGTATTGCAACAGAACCACCTAACTATGGCTACACCTTC. As protein: CASSIATEPPNYGYTF.

CDR3 DNA: TGTGCCAGCAGCTTTCTAGCGGGGAACCAAGAGACCCAGTACTTC. Encoded protein: CASSFLAGNQETQYF. This rearrangement joins TRBV7-8 to TRBJ2-5, with TRBD2 identical over 9 bases. V lost 3 bases and J lost 0; bases outside the gene matches: 2. The CDR3 length is 15 residues. CDR1 SGHVS and CDR2 FQNEAQ come from the germline V gene.

This clone was counted a single time. The chain carries TRBV19 and TRBJ1-5; D may be TRBD1 (6 bases). V was shortened by 4 bases and J by 5 bases, with 15 bases between the two germline ends. Germline CDR1 and CDR2: LNHDA and SQIVND (reference sequence). This CDR3 spans 15 amino acids. The CDR3 coding sequence is TGTGCCAGTAGTAATCGGGACATCCGTGATCAGCCCCAGCATTTT. Amino acids: CASSNRDIRDQPQHF.

The chain is built from TRBV5-6 and TRBJ2-5; D gene ambiguous. The CDR3 has 15 residues. V lost 5 bases, J lost 5 bases, and 19 bases lay in between. Germline assignment: CDR1 SGHDT and CDR2 YYEEEE. In DNA, the CDR3 is TGTGCCAGCAGAGGGCAGATCGGGCCAAGGGAGACCCAGTACTTC. Its translation is CASRGQIGPRETQYF. Combining the CDR3 with reference TRBV5-6 and TRBJ2-5 gives the whole variable domain DAGVTQSPTHLIKTRGQQVTLRCSPKSGHDTVSWYQQALGQGPQFIFQYYEEEERQRGNFPDRFSGHQFPNYSSELNVNALLLGDSALYLCASRGQIGPRETQYFGPGTRLLVL.

This rearrangement joins TRBV28 to TRBJ1-5; TRBD1 matches at 11 bases. Germline CDR1 MDHEN, CDR2 SYDVKM. This CDR3 comprises 19 residues. V dropped 4 bases and J dropped 7; count of bases not matched to a gene: 18. This CDR3 reads CASSSNPGTGGTVGQPQHF. The CDR3 DNA reads TGTGCCAGCAGTTCCAACCCCGGGACAGGGGGAACCGTGGGACAGCCCCAGCATTTT.

The chain uses TRBV9 and TRBJ2-5, with D hard to call. From germline, CDR1 is SGDLS and CDR2 YYNGEE. Deletions cut 3 bases from V and 5 bases from J, with 8 bases between. This CDR3 is 12 amino acids long. The CDR3 protein is CASSEDRETQYF. CDR3 sequence (DNA): TGTGCCAGCAGCGAGGATAGGGAGACCCAGTACTTC.

This clone was picked up a small number of times. The V gene is TRBV5-6, the J gene TRBJ2-3, with TRBD2 matching over 7 bases. Per the germline V gene, CDR1 is SGHDT and CDR2 is YYEEEE. The CDR3 has 15 residues. V lost 2 bases to trimming and J lost 1 base; unmatched junction nucleotides: 4. In nucleotides, the CDR3 is TGTGCCAGCAGCTTTAGCGGGTCCGGCACAGATACGCAGTATTTT. This sequence encodes CASSFSGSGTDTQYF.

V gene TRBV5-6 combines with J gene TRBJ1-2; D remains unclear. The CDR3 is 16 amino acids. Deletions cut 5 bases from V and 5 bases from J, with 22 bases between. CDR1 and CDR2 (germline): SGHDT, YYEEEE. Here the CDR3 DNA reads TGTGCCAGCAGGGTTGCCGGCCCGACGGGCACATATGGCTACACCTTC. This encodes CASRVAGPTGTYGYTF.

The chain couples TRBV10-3 to TRBJ2-3; TRBD1 agrees at 7 bases. Germline values: CDR1 ENHRY, CDR2 SYGVKD. This CDR3 comprises 14 residues. Unmatched junction bases numbered 7, after V lost 10 bases and J lost 0 bases. The CDR3 spells CATRDSSSTDTQYF. The DNA of the CDR3 is TGTGCCACCAGGGACAGTTCTAGCACAGATACGCAGTATTTT.

The chain couples TRBV30 to TRBJ2-7; D is unresolved. The V gene's germline CDR1 is GTSNPN and CDR2 SVGIG (reference sequence). Trimming cost V 2 bases and J 4 bases, with 15 bases left between them. The CDR3 spans 14 residues. The CDR3 region is CAWSSRAREYEQYF. In DNA, the CDR3 is TGTGCCTGGAGTAGCCGGGCCAGAGAATACGAGCAGTACTTC.

This chain joins TRBV4-2 and TRBJ2-3, with 10 bases aligning to TRBD2. The V gene end was trimmed by 5 bases and the J gene end by 7 bases; junction bases not matched to a gene: 9. Germline CDR1 is LGHNA and CDR2 is YNFKEQ. This CDR3 has 15 amino acids. This chain's CDR3 is CASSTVQGLAHTQYF. The CDR3, as DNA: TGTGCCAGCAGCACCGTCCAGGGACTAGCGCATACGCAGTATTTT.

This chain links TRBV5-1 with TRBJ1-1, with D maybe TRBD1 (6 bases). Deletions cut 6 bases from V and 0 bases from J, with 12 bases between. Looked up from germline, CDR1 is SGHRS and CDR2 is YFSETQ. The length of the CDR3 is 14 residues. The CDR3 DNA sequence: TGCGCCAGCAACACAGGGCTCATGAACACTGAAGCTTTCTTT. Its translation: CASNTGLMNTEAFF.

The V call is TRBV30, the J call TRBJ1-5; D gene ambiguous. The CDR3 has 13 amino acids. Germline-derived CDR1 and CDR2 are GTSNPN and SVGIG (reference sequence). Deletions cut 1 base from V and 6 bases from J, with 10 bases between. CDR3 DNA: TGTGCCTGGAGTGGGGGTTTGGTTCAGCCCCAGCATTTT. This sequence encodes CAWSGGLVQPQHF.

This chain links TRBV29-1 with TRBJ1-1; D is unclear. The CDR3 sequence is 15 residues long. Germline V CDR1 and CDR2: SQVTM, ANQGSEA. V lost 3 bases and J 7 bases, leaving 21 bases between the germline ends. The CDR3 protein is CSVDGPTWGPNEAFF. Here the CDR3 DNA reads TGCAGCGTTGATGGGCCCACTTGGGGTCCGAATGAAGCTTTCTTT.